These 6 T cell receptor beta chains share one sample of origin, sequenced in a study of blood T cell repertoires in COVID-19. The method was immunoSEQ multiplex PCR; TCRdb's version includes in-frame clones alone and lacks a portion of them. The sample carries 450,000 or so clones, around 89% recorded once. Sequenced material: peripheral blood. The receptors shown here come from a woman aged 40 to 55 with COVID-19, enrolled during active disease.

A single count supports this clone. The V gene is TRBV30, the J gene TRBJ2-7; 11 bases align to TRBD2. Germline V CDR1 and CDR2: GTSNPN, SVGIG (reference sequence). CDR3 length equals 13 residues. V was pared by 8 bases and J by 1 base, with 4 bases of the junction left unmatched. The CDR3 sequence is CAGRLAGSYEQYF. Written as DNA, the CDR3 is TGTGCCGGTCGACTAGCGGGGTCCTACGAGCAGTACTTC. Drawing the rest from reference TRBV30 and TRBJ2-7, the complete variable domain is SQTIHQWPATLVQPVGSPLSLECTVEGTSNPNLYWYRQAAGRGLQLLFYSVGIGQISSEVPQNLSASRPQDRQFILSSKKLLLSDSGFYLCAGRLAGSYEQYFGPGTRLTVT.

The chain joins TRBV4-3 to TRBJ1-3; maybe TRBD1 (5 bases). CDR3 length equals 17 residues. The V gene's germline CDR1 is LGHNA and CDR2 YSLEER. Deletions cut 1 base from V and 2 bases from J, with 15 bases between. CDR3 protein: CASSQVEGPSAGNTIYF. CDR3 nucleotides: TGCGCCAGCAGCCAAGTGGAGGGGCCAAGTGCTGGAAACACCATATATTTT.

This chain uses TRBV9 with TRBJ2-6; D is perhaps TRBD2 (7 bases). V lost 0 bases and J lost 4, with 11 bases in between. CDR1 is SGDLS and CDR2 is YYNGEE in the germline V gene. This CDR3 region has 16 residues. The CDR3 sequence: CASSVVGGDGANVLTF. The CDR3 DNA follows: TGTGCCAGCAGCGTAGTAGGGGGGGACGGGGCCAACGTCCTGACTTTC.

The genes are TRBV7-3 and TRBJ2-3, with 8 bases that match TRBD2. Germline V gene data show CDR1 as SGHTA and CDR2 as FQGTGA. The CDR3 has 16 residues. Unmatched junction bases numbered 7, after V lost 1 base and J lost 4 bases. The CDR3 here is CASSLISGGSADTQYF. CDR3 nucleotide sequence: TGTGCCAGCAGCTTAATCAGCGGGGGTAGCGCAGATACGCAGTATTTT.

This rearrangement joins TRBV19 to TRBJ1-5; D possibly corresponds to TRBD1 (5 bases). This CDR3 has 15 residues. With 3 bases removed from V and 1 base from J, the gap between germline ends came to 10 bases. The V gene's germline CDR1 is LNHDA and CDR2 SQIVND (reference sequence). The CDR3 is CASSMRRGSNQPQHF. The CDR3 DNA is TGTGCCAGTAGTATGAGGAGGGGAAGCAATCAGCCCCAGCATTTT.

This clone was detected only a few times. J is TRBJ2-7 and V is TRBV12-3 or TRBV12-4, with D possibly TRBD2 on 5 matching bases. V lost 3 bases to trimming and J lost 8 bases, with 8 bases between them. The length of the CDR3 is 11 residues. The CDR3 loop is CASSFEGKQYF. CDR3 bases: TGTGCCAGCAGTTTTGAGGGTAAGCAGTACTTC.